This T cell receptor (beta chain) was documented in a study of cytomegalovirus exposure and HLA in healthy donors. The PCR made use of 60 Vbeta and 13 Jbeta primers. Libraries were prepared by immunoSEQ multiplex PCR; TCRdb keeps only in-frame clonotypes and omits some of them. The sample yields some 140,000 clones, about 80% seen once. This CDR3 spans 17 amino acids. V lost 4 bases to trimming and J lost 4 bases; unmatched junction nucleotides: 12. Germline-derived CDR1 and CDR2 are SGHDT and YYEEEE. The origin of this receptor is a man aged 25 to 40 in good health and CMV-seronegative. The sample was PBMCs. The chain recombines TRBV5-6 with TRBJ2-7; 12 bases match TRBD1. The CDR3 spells CASSLRIGTGGVYEQYF. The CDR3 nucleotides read TGTGCCAGCAGCCTAAGGATCGGGACAGGGGGCGTTTACGAGCAGTACTTC.